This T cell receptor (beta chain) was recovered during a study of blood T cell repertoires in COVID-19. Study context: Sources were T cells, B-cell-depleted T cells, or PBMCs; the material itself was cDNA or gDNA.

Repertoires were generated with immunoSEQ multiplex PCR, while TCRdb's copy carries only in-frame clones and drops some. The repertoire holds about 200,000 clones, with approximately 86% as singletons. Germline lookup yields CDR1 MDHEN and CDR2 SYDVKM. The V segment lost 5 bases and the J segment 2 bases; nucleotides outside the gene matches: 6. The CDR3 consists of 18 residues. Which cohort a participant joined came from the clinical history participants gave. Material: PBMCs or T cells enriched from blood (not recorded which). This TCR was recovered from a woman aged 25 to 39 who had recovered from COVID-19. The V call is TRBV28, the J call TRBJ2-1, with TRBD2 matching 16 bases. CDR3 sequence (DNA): TGTGCCAGCAGTCCGGGACTAGCGGGAGGGGCTGCCTACAATGAGCAGTTCTTC. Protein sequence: CASSPGLAGGAAYNEQFF.